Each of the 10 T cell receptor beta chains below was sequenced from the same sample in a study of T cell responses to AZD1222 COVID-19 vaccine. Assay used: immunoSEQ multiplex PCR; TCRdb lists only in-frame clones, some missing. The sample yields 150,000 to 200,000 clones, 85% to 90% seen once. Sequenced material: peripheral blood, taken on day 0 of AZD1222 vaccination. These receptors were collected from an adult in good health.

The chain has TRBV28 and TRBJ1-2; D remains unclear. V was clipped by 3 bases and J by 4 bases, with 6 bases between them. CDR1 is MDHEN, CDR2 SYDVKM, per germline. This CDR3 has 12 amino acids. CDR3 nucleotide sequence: TGTGCCAGCAGTTTCTCATCCTATGGCTACACCTTC. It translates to CASSFSSYGYTF.

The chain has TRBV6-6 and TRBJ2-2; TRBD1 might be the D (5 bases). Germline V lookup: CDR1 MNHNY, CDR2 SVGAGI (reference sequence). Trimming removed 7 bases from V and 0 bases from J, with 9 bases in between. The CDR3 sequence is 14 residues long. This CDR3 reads CASNGQANTGELFF. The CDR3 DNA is TGTGCCAGCAACGGACAAGCGAACACCGGGGAGCTGTTTTTT.

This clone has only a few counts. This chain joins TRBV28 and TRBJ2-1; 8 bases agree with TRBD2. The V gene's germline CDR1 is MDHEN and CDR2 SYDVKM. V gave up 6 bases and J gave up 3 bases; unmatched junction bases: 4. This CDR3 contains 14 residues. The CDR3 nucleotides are TGTGCCAGCAGACACGCGGGAGGCTACAATGAGCAGTTCTTC. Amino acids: CASRHAGGYNEQFF.

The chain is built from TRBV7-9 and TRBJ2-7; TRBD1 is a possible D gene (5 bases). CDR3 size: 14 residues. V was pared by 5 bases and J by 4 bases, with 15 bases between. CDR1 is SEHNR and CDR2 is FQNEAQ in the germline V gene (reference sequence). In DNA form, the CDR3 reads TGTGCCAGCAGCCCACAAGGGGTTCGGTACGAGCAGTACTTC. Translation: CASSPQGVRYEQYF.

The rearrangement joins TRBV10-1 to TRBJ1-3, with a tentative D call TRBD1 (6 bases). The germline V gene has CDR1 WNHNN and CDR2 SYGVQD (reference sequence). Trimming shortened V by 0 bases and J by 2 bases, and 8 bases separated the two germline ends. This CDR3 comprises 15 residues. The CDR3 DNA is TGCGCCAGCAGTGAGTCCGGGGGCCCTGGAAACACCATATATTTT. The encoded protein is CASSESGGPGNTIYF.

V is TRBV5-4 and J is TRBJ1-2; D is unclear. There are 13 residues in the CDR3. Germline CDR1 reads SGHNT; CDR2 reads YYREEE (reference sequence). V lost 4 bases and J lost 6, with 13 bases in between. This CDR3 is CASSTDPRDGYTF. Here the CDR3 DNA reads TGTGCCAGCAGCACGGACCCGAGGGATGGCTACACCTTC.

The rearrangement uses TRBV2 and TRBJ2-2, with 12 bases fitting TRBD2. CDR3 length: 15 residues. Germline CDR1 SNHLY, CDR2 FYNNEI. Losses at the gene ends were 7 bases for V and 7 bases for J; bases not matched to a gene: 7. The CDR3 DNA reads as TGTGCCAGCAAGAGACTAGCGGGAGATGGCGGGGAGCTGTTTTTT. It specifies CASKRLAGDGGELFF.

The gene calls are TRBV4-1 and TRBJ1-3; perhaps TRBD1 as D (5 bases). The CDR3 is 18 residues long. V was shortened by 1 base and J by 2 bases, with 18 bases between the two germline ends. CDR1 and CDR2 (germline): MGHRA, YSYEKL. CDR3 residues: CASSQGRGPLVAGNTIYF. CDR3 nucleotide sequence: TGCGCCAGCAGCCAAGGAAGGGGACCGCTGGTAGCTGGAAACACCATATATTTT.

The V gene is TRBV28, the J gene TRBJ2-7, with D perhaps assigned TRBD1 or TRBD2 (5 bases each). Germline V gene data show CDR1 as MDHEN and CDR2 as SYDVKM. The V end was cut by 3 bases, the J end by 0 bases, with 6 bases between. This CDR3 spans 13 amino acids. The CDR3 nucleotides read TGTGCCAGCAGTTTGGGGGACTCCTACGAGCAGTACTTC. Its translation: CASSLGDSYEQYF.

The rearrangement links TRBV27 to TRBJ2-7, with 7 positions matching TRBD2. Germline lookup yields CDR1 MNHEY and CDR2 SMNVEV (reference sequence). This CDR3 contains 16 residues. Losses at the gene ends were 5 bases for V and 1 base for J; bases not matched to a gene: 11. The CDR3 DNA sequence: TGTGCCAGCAGTCCGGGCATTGGCGGGGGATCCTACGAGCAGTACTTC. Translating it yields CASSPGIGGGSYEQYF.